These 26 T cell receptor beta chains share one sample of origin, sequenced in a study of cytomegalovirus exposure and HLA in healthy donors. The PCR used 60 Vbeta and 13 Jbeta primers. Clones were read by immunoSEQ multiplex PCR, and TCRdb kept only the in-frame ones, dropping some. The sample lists over 85,000 clones, around 88% occurring once. Sequenced: PBMCs. The receptors were sampled from a man aged 35-49 years in good health and CMV-seronegative.

In its sample, this clone was seen once. The V call is TRBV2, the J call TRBJ2-7; possible D gene TRBD1, 6 bases. Germline loops: CDR1 SNHLY, CDR2 FYNNEI. The CDR3 consists of 15 residues. V lost 1 base to trimming and J lost 7 bases, with 17 bases between them. CDR3 sequence reads: CASSEVHAGAGEQYF. CDR3 sequence (DNA): TGTGCCAGCAGTGAAGTTCACGCAGGGGCAGGAGAGCAGTACTTC. Full variable domain (missing parts from reference TRBV2 and TRBJ2-7): EPEVTQTPSHQVTQMGQEVILRCVPISNHLYFYWYRQILGQKVEFLVSFYNNEISEKSEIFDDQFSVERPDGSNFTLKIRSTKLEDSAMYFCASSEVHAGAGEQYFGPGTRLTVT.

The chain joins TRBV14 to TRBJ1-6; D remains unclear. The CDR3 sequence is 15 residues long. The V gene's germline CDR1 is SGHDN and CDR2 FVKESK. Between the trimmed V and J ends, which lost 0 bases and 6 bases, there was a span of 9 bases. The CDR3 region is CASSQDLEGNSPLHF. CDR3 bases: TGTGCCAGCAGCCAAGATCTGGAGGGTAATTCACCCCTCCACTTT.

The V and J genes are TRBV9 and TRBJ2-2, with 9 bases aligning to TRBD1. J was trimmed by 3 bases and V by 1 base; bases with no gene match: 7. This CDR3 contains 17 residues. From germline, CDR1 is SGDLS and CDR2 YYNGEE. CDR3 sequence reads: CASSVQTGQGYTGELFF. The CDR3 nucleotides are TGTGCCAGCAGCGTACAAACGGGACAGGGATACACCGGGGAGCTGTTTTTT.

The gene calls are TRBV18 and TRBJ1-2, with 8 bases that match TRBD1. Per the germline V gene, CDR1 is KGHSH and CDR2 is LQKENI. The CDR3 length is 14 residues. The V segment lost 2 bases and the J segment 5 bases; nucleotides outside the gene matches: 4. The CDR3 DNA reads as TGTGCCAGCTCACCAGACAGGGGAGATTATGGCTACACCTTC. The encoded protein is CASSPDRGDYGYTF. Full variable domain (rest looked up from reference TRBV18 and TRBJ1-2): NAGVMQNPRHLVRRRGQEARLRCSPMKGHSHVYWYRQLPEEGLKFMVYLQKENIIDESGMPKERFSAEFPKEGPSILRIQQVVRGDSAAYFCASSPDRGDYGYTFGSGTRLTVV.

The rearrangement joins TRBV18 to TRBJ2-7; 8 bases line up with TRBD1. The CDR3 length is 14 residues. Losses at the gene ends were 4 bases for V and 1 base for J; bases not matched to a gene: 3. Germline V gives CDR1 KGHSH, CDR2 LQKENI. The CDR3 nucleotides are TGTGCCAGCTCACAGGACAGGGTGTCCTACGAGCAGTACTTC. As protein: CASSQDRVSYEQYF.

J is TRBJ1-5 and V is TRBV2; 9 nucleotides line up with TRBD1. V lost 9 bases, J lost 4 bases, and 7 bases stayed unmatched. The CDR3 is 14 amino acids. The germline CDR1 and CDR2 sequences are SNHLY and FYNNEI. The CDR3 protein is CASGRGTGNQPQHF. CDR3 bases: TGTGCCAGTGGCCGTGGGACAGGGAATCAGCCCCAGCATTTT. The whole variable domain, filled in from reference TRBV2 and TRBJ1-5, reads EPEVTQTPSHQVTQMGQEVILRCVPISNHLYFYWYRQILGQKVEFLVSFYNNEISEKSEIFDDQFSVERPDGSNFTLKIRSTKLEDSAMYFCASGRGTGNQPQHFGDGTRLSIL.

In nucleotides, the CDR3 is TGTGCCAGCAGGACGGGGAACACTGAAGCTTTCTTT. This translates into CASRTGNTEAFF. The V and J genes are TRBV28 and TRBJ1-1; D call uncertain. The CDR3 extends over 12 amino acids. CDR1 MDHEN and CDR2 SYDVKM come from the germline V gene. V dropped 6 bases and J dropped 1 base, with 6 bases sitting between them.

V usage is TRBV27 and J usage is TRBJ1-5; no reliable D call. Germline V gene data show CDR1 as MNHEY and CDR2 as SMNVEV (reference sequence). V shed 5 bases and J shed 4 bases, with 15 bases lying between them. The CDR3 runs 15 residues. Here the CDR3 reads CASSSERNPNQPQHF. The CDR3 DNA reads as TGTGCCAGCAGTAGTGAGCGTAATCCTAATCAGCCCCAGCATTTT.

In its sample, this clone was seen once. V and J are TRBV5-4 and TRBJ1-2; 7 nucleotides align to TRBD1. The V and J ends lost 4 bases and 4 bases, in that order; junction bases with no gene match: 10. This CDR3 has 15 amino acids. In germline, CDR1 is SGHNT, CDR2 YYREEE (reference sequence). The CDR3 bases are TGTGCCAGCAGCACCTTGACAGGGACGGTCTATGGCTACACCTTC. It codes for CASSTLTGTVYGYTF.

CDR3 sequence: CAWSVTGGGQPQHF. For the CDR3, the DNA is TGTGCCTGGAGTGTTACAGGGGGCGGACAGCCCCAGCATTTT. The V and J genes are TRBV30 and TRBJ1-5; 9 nucleotides agree with TRBD1. CDR1 and CDR2 (germline): GTSNPN, SVGIG (reference sequence). V shed 0 bases and J 7 bases; nucleotides not matched to a gene: 4. The CDR3 extends over 14 amino acids.

This clone was detected only once. This chain joins TRBV5-1 and TRBJ1-4, with TRBD1 matching 7 bases. CDR1 and CDR2 from the germline V gene are SGHRS and YFSETQ. The CDR3 covers 15 residues. The V segment lost 6 bases and the J segment 3 bases; nucleotides outside the gene matches: 8. The CDR3, as DNA: TGCGCCAGCACCCAGGGGGGTGCAGCTAATGAAAAACTGTTTTTT. Protein product: CASTQGGAANEKLFF.

The V and J genes are TRBV2 and TRBJ2-5, with a possible D match to TRBD1 (6 bases). This CDR3 has 12 amino acids. Germline CDR1 and CDR2: SNHLY and FYNNEI. V lost 7 bases, J lost 5 bases, and 11 bases lay in between. The CDR3 is CASKGQGETQYF. Written as DNA, the CDR3 is TGTGCCAGCAAGGGCCAGGGGGAGACCCAGTACTTC.

The chain recombines TRBV6-5 with TRBJ2-5, with TRBD2 matching 11 bases. Gene TRBJ2-7 matches the end of the DNA better, so the J call may be wrong. The CDR3 consists of 14 residues. Germline loops: CDR1 MNHEY, CDR2 SVGAGI. In DNA, the CDR3 is TGTGCCAGCAGGGGACTAGCGGTGGCGAACGAGCAGTACTTC. Encoded protein: CASRGLAVANEQYF.

CDR3 protein: CASSLDGGGADEQFF. The CDR3 DNA is TGCGCCAGCAGCTTGGATGGCGGGGGGGCCGATGAGCAGTTCTTC. The chain combines TRBV5-1 with TRBJ2-1; 9 nucleotides line up with TRBD2. The CDR3 has 15 residues. Germline CDR1 and CDR2: SGHRS and YFSETQ. J gave up 8 bases and V 0 bases, and 6 bases lay outside the gene matches.

The rearrangement links TRBV29-1 to TRBJ1-1, with TRBD1 identical over 7 bases. V lost 6 bases and J lost 0; bases outside the gene matches: 4. The CDR3 loop spans 13 amino acids. CDR1 is SQVTM and CDR2 is ANQGSEA in the germline V gene. The CDR3 region has the DNA TGCAGCGTGGGGGACAGATTGAACACTGAAGCTTTCTTT. Translating it yields CSVGDRLNTEAFF.

The rearrangement joins TRBV7-2 to TRBJ2-6; 7 positions agree with TRBD1. Trimming at V came to 4 bases and at J to 0 bases, leaving 6 bases not matched to a gene. The CDR3 has 17 residues. Germline values: CDR1 SGHTA, CDR2 FQGNSA. The CDR3 protein is CASSSGQLSSGANVLTF. The CDR3 bases are TGTGCCAGCAGCTCGGGACAGTTGAGCTCTGGGGCCAACGTCCTGACTTTC. Complete variable domain (other parts from reference TRBV7-2 and TRBJ2-6): GAGVSQSPSNKVTEKGKDVELRCDPISGHTALYWYRQSLGQGLEFLIYFQGNSAPDKSGLPSDRFSAERTGGSVSTLTIQRTQQEDSAVYLCASSSGQLSSGANVLTFGAGSRLTVL.

This clone was counted between two and nine times. This rearrangement joins TRBV27 to TRBJ2-2, with TRBD1 matching 7 bases. V was clipped by 2 bases and J by 6 bases; unmatched bases: 3. There are 14 residues in the CDR3. In germline, CDR1 is MNHEY, CDR2 SMNVEV (reference sequence). DNA of the CDR3: TGTGCCAGCAGTTTAACACAGGGGCCCGGGGAGCTGTTTTTT. It is translated as CASSLTQGPGELFF.

The rearrangement joins TRBV7-2 to TRBJ2-3; D perhaps matches TRBD1 (6 bases). V lost 3 bases and J 6 bases, leaving 16 bases between the germline ends. The CDR3 has 15 amino acids. Germline values: CDR1 SGHTA, CDR2 FQGNSA. The CDR3 spells CASSLQGLPVDTQYF. The CDR3 region has the DNA TGTGCCAGCAGCTTGCAGGGGCTGCCCGTGGATACGCAGTATTTT.

This clone has a handful of counts. The chain links TRBV28 to TRBJ1-2; 9 bases are shared with TRBD1. V was pared by 7 bases and J by 7 bases, with 10 bases of the junction left unmatched. The CDR3 extends over 14 amino acids. Per germline, CDR1 MDHEN and CDR2 SYDVKM. The CDR3 DNA sequence: TGTGCCAGCACCACCTCTGGGGACAGGGCTGGCTACACCTTC. Translating it yields CASTTSGDRAGYTF.

J is TRBJ2-2 and V is TRBV5-1; no firm D call. Germline values: CDR1 SGHRS, CDR2 YFSETQ. Trimming pared 1 base from V and 1 base from J, leaving 5 bases between. The CDR3 spans 14 residues. As DNA, the CDR3 is TGCGCCAGCAGCTTGTCCCTGAACACCGGGGAGCTGTTTTTT. This sequence encodes CASSLSLNTGELFF.

This chain uses TRBV6-6 with TRBJ1-3; 7 nucleotides align to TRBD1. This CDR3 contains 16 residues. Per germline, CDR1 MNHNY and CDR2 SVGAGI (reference sequence). V shed 0 bases, J shed 3 bases, and the junction held 5 bases outside the gene matches. The CDR3 here is CASSYSGQGDGNTIYF. The CDR3 nucleotides read TGTGCCAGCAGTTACTCGGGGCAGGGGGATGGAAACACCATATATTTT.

This chain links TRBV28 with TRBJ1-5; the D gene is possibly TRBD1 (6 bases). Trimming left V 3 bases short and J 4 bases short, with 16 bases between. The CDR3 has 16 amino acids. CDR1 is MDHEN and CDR2 is SYDVKM in the germline V gene. The CDR3 coding sequence is TGTGCCAGCAGTTTGCATCAGGGGCCGGGGAATCAGCCCCAGCATTTT. This translates into CASSLHQGPGNQPQHF. Together with reference TRBV28 and TRBJ1-5, the CDR3 gives the full variable domain: DVKVTQSSRYLVKRTGEKVFLECVQDMDHENMFWYRQDPGLGLRLIYFSYDVKMKEKGDIPEGYSVSREKKERFSLILESASTNQTSMYLCASSLHQGPGNQPQHFGDGTRLSIL.

This rearrangement joins TRBV28 to TRBJ1-5, with 8 bases lining up with TRBD1. Germline V gene data show CDR1 as MDHEN and CDR2 as SYDVKM. The CDR3 is 12 residues long. V gave up 10 bases and J gave up 7 bases; unmatched junction bases: 6. The chain's CDR3 is CATSTGVQPQHF. The DNA for the CDR3 is TGTGCCACCTCGACAGGGGTCCAGCCCCAGCATTTT.

The chain employs TRBV9 and TRBJ1-5, with 7 bases matching TRBD1. Germline CDR1 SGDLS, CDR2 YYNGEE. The CDR3 loop spans 15 amino acids. The V gene end was trimmed by 5 bases and the J gene end by 0 bases; junction bases not matched to a gene: 5. CDR3 amino acids: CASSTGDVSNQPQHF. The DNA of the CDR3 is TGTGCCAGCAGTACAGGGGACGTTAGCAATCAGCCCCAGCATTTT.

The V and J genes are TRBV13 and TRBJ1-2; D unresolved. Germline CDR1 reads PRHDT; CDR2 reads FYEKMQ (reference sequence). Trimming left V 1 base short and J 5 bases short, with 17 bases between. The CDR3 totals 16 residues. The CDR3: CASSLAPVAGGYGYTF. CDR3 DNA sequence: TGTGCCAGCAGCTTAGCGCCAGTTGCCGGAGGGTATGGCTACACCTTC. Full variable domain (missing parts from reference TRBV13 and TRBJ1-2): AAGVIQSPRHLIKEKRETATLKCYPIPRHDTVYWYQQGPGQDPQFLISFYEKMQSDKGSIPDRFSAQQFSDYHSELNMSSLELGDSALYFCASSLAPVAGGYGYTFGSGTRLTVV.

The chain is built from TRBV5-8 and TRBJ1-1; 7 bases map to TRBD1. J was trimmed by 10 bases and V by 4 bases; bases with no gene match: 4. CDR1 is SGHTS, CDR2 YDEGEE, per germline. The CDR3 is 11 residues long. The DNA for the CDR3 is TGTGCCAGCAGCGACAGGGTAGGAGCTTTCTTT. Protein: CASSDRVGAFF. The whole variable domain, remainder taken from reference TRBV5-8 and TRBJ1-1, is EAGVTQSPTHLIKTRGQQATLRCSPISGHTSVYWYQQALGLGLQFLLWYDEGEERNRGNFPPRFSGRQFPNYSSELNVNALELEDSALYLCASSDRVGAFFGQGTRLTVV.